The clone carrying this T cell receptor (beta chain) was seen once. The antigen is not known. Libraries were prepared by immunoSEQ multiplex PCR; TCRdb keeps only in-frame clonotypes and omits some of them. The sample yields some 78,000 clones, roughly 85% seen once. The data were obtained in a study of T cell responses to AZD1222 COVID-19 vaccine. General study findings and limits: Only a handful of people who got AZD1222 tested seropositive at baseline. No repertoire was sampled before or during the peak T cell response, only after it. The CD4 TCRs associated with vaccination extended across spike and predominated at 160-218 and 743-854. Clonal diversity may have been underestimated in mostly white British donors.

In germline, CDR1 is SGHKS, CDR2 YYEKEE (reference sequence). The CDR3 is 13 residues long. V gave up 1 base and J gave up 9 bases, with 13 bases separating them. The specimen was peripheral blood, collected 28 days after the second AZD1222 dose. This clonotype was sampled from an adult who received the AZD1222 COVID-19 vaccine. This chain uses TRBV5-5 with TRBJ2-5, with D perhaps matching TRBD2 (5 bases). For the CDR3, the DNA is TGTGCCAGCAGCTTGCGAGGCCCCGGGGCCCAGTACTTC. Protein sequence: CASSLRGPGAQYF.